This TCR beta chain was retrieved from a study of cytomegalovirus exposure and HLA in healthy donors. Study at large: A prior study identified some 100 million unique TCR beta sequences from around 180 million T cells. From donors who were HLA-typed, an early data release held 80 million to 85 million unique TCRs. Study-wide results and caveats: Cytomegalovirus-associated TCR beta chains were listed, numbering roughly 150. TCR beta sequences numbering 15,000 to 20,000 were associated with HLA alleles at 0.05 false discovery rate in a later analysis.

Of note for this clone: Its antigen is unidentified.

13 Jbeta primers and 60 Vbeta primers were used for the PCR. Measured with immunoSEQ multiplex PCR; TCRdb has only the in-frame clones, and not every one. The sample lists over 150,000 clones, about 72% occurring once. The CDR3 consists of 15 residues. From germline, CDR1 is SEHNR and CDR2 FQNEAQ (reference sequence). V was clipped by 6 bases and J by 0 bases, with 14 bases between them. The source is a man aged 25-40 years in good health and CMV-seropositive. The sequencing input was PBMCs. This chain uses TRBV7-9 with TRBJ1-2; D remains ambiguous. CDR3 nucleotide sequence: TGTGCCAGCAGTTCTCCGGGGTTAGCTAACTATGGCTACACCTTC. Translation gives CASSSPGLANYGYTF.